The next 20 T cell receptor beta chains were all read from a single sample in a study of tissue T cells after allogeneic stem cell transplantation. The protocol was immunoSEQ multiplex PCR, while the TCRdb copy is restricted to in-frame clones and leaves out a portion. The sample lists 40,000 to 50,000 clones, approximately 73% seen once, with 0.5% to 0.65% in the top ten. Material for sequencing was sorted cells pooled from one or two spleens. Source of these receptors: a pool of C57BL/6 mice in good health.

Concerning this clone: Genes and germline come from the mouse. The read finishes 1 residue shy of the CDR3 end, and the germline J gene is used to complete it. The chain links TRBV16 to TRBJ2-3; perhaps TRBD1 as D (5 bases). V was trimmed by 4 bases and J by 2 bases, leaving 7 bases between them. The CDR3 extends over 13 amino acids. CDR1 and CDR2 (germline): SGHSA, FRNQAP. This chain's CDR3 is CASSSTDAETLYF. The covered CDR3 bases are TGTGCAAGCAGCTCGACAGATGCAGAAACGCTGTAT.

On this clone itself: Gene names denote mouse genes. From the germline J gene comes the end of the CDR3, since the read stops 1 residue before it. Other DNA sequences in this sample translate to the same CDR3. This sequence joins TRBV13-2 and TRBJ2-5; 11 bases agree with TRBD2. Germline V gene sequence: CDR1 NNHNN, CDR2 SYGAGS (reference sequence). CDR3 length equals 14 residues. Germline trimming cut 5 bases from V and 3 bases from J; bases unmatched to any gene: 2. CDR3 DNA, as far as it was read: TGTGCCAGCGGCAGACTGGGGGGGCAAGACACCCAGTAC. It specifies CASGRLGGQDTQY. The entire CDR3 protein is CASGRLGGQDTQYF.

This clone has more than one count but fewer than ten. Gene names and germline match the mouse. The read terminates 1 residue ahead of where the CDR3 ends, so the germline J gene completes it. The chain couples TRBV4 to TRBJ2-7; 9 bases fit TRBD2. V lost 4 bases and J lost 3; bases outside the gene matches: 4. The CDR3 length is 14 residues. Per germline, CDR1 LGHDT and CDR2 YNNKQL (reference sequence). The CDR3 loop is CASSLLGGFYEQYF. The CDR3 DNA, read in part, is TGTGCCAGCAGCTTACTGGGGGGCTTCTATGAACAGTAC.

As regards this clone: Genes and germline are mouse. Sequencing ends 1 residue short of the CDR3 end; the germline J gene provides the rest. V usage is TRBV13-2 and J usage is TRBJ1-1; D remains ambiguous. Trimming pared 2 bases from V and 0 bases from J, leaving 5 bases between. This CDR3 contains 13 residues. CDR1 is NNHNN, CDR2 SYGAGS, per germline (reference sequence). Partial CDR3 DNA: TGTGCCAGCGGTGACGGGGCAAACACAGAAGTCTTC. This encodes CASGDGANTEVF. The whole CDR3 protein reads CASGDGANTEVFF.

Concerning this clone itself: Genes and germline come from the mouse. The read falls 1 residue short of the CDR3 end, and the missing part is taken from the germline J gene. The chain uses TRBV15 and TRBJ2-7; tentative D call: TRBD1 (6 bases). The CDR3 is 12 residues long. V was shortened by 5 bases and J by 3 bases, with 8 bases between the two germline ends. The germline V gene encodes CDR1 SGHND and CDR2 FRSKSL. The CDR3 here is CASSTGNYEQYF. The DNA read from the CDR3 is TGTGCCAGCAGTACAGGGAACTATGAACAGTAC.

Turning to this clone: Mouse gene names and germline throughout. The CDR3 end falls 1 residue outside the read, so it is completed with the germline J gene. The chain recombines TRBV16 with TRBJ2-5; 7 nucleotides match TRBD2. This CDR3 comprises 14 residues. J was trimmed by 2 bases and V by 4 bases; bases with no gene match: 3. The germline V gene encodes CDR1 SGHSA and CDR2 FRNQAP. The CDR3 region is CASSSWGTQDTQYF. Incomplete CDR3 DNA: TGTGCAAGCAGCTCCTGGGGGACCCAAGACACCCAGTAC.

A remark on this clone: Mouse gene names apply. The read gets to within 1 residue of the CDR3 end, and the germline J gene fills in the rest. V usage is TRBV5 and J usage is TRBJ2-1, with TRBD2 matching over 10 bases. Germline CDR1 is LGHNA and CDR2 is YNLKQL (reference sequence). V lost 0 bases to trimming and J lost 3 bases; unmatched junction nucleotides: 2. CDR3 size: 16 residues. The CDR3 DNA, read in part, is TGTGCCAGCAGCCAAGAAACTGGGGGGGTCTATGCTGAGCAGTTC. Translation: CASSQETGGVYAEQF. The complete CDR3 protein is CASSQETGGVYAEQFF.

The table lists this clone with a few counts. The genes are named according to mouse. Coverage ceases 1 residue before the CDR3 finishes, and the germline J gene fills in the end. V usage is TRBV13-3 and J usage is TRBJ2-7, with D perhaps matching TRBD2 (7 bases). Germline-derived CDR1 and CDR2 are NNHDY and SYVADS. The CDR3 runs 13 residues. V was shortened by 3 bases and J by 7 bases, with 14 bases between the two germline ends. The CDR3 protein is CASSALGGREQYF. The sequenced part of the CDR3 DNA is TGTGCCAGCAGTGCCCTCGGGGGGCGGGAACAGTAC.

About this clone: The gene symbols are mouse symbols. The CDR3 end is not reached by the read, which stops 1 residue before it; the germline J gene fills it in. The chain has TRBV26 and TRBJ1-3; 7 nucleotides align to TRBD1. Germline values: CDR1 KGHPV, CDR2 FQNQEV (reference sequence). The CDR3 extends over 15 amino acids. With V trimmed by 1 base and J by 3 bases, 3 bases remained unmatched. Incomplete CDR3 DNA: TGTGCCAGCAGTCTGTTAACAGGGGTTGGAAATACGCTCTAT. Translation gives CASSLLTGVGNTLY. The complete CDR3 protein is CASSLLTGVGNTLYF. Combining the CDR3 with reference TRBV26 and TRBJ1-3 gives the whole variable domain NSKVIQTPRYLVKGQGQKAKMRCIPEKGHPVVFWYQQNKNNEFKFLINFQNQEVLQQIDMTEKRFSAECPSNSPCSLEIQSSEAGDSALYLCASSLLTGVGNTLYFGEGSRLIVV.

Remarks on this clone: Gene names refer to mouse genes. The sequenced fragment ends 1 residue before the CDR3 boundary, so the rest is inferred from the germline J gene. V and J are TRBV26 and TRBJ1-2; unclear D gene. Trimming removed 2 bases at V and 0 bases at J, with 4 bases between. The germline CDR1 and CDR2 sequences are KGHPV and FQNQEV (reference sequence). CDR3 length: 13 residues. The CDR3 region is CASSLQANSDYTF. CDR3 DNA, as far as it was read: TGTGCCAGCAGTCTGCAAGCAAACTCCGACTACACC.

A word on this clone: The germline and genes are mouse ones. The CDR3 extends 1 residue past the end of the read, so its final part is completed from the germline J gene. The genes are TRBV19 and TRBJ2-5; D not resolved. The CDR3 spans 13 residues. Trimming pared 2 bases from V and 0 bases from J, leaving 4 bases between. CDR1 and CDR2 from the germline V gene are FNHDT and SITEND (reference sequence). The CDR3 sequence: CASSIGNQDTQYF. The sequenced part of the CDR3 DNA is TGTGCCAGCAGTATTGGCAACCAAGACACCCAGTAC.

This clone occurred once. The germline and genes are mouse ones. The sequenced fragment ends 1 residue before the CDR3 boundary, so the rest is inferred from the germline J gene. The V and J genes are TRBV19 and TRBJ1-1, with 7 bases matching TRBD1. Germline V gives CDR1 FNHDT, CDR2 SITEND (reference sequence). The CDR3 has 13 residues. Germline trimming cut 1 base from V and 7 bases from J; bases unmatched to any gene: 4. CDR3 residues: CASSIPQGLEVFF. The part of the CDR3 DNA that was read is TGTGCCAGCAGTATACCACAGGGGCTAGAAGTCTTC.

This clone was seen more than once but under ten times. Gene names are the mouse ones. The covered CDR3 bases are TGTGCCAGCAGTCGTGGACAGGGGGCTGGAAATACGCTCTAT. Translating it yields CASSRGQGAGNTLY. The entire CDR3 is CASSRGQGAGNTLYF. The V gene is TRBV26, the J gene TRBJ1-3, with 10 bases identical to TRBD1. The CDR3 end lies 1 residue beyond the end of the read and is filled in from the germline J gene. The CDR3 consists of 15 residues. With 4 bases clipped from V and 2 bases from J, the junction kept 2 bases outside the gene matches. Germline CDR1 and CDR2: KGHPV and FQNQEV (reference sequence).

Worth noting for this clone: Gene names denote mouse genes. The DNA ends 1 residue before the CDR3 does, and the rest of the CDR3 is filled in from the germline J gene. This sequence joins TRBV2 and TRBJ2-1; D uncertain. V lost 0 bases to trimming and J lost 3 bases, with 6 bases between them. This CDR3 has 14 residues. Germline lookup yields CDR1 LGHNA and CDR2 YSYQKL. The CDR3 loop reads CASSQDHRYAEQFF. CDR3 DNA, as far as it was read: TGTGCCAGCAGCCAAGATCACCGCTATGCTGAGCAGTTC.

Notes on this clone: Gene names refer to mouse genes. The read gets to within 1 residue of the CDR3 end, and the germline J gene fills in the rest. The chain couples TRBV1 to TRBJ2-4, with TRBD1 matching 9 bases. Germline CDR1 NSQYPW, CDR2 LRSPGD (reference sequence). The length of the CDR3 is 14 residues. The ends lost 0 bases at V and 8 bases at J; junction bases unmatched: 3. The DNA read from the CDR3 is TGCACCTGCAGTGCAGATCCGGGACAGGGCACCTTGTAC. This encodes CTCSADPGQGTLY. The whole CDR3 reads CTCSADPGQGTLYF. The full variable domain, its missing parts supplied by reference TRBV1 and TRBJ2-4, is VTLLEQNPRWRLVPRGQAVNLRCILKNSQYPWMSWYQQDLQKQLQWLFTLRSPGDKEVKSLPGADYLATRVTDTELRLQVANMSQGRTLYCTCSADPGQGTLYFGAGTRLSVL.

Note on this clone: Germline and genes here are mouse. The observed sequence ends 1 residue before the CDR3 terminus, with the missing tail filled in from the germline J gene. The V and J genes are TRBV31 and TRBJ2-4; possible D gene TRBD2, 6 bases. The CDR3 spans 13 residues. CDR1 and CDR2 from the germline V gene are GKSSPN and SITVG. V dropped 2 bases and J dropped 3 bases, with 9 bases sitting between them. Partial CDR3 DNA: TGTGCCTGGAGTGGGGGGACGCAAAACACCTTGTAC. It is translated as CAWSGGTQNTLY. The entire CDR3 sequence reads CAWSGGTQNTLYF.

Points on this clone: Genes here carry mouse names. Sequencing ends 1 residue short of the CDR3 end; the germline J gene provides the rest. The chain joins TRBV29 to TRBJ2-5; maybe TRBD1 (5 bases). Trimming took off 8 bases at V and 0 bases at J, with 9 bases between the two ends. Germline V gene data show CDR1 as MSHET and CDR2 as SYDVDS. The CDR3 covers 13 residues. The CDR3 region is CASRTINQDTQYF. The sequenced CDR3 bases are TGTGCTAGCCGGACAATTAACCAAGACACCCAGTAC.

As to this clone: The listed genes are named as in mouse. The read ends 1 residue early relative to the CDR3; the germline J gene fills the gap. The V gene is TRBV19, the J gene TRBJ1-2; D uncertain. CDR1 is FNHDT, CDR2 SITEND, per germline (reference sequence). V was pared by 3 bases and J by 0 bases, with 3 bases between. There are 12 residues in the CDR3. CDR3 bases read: TGTGCCAGCAGTAGGGCAAACTCCGACTACACC. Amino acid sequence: CASSRANSDYT. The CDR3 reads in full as CASSRANSDYTF. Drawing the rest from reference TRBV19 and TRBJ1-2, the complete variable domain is GGIITQTPKFLIGQEGQKLTLKCQQNFNHDTMYWYRQDSGKGLRLIYYSITENDLQKGDLSEGYDASREKKSSFSLTVTSAQKNEMAVFLCASSRANSDYTFGSGTRLLVI.

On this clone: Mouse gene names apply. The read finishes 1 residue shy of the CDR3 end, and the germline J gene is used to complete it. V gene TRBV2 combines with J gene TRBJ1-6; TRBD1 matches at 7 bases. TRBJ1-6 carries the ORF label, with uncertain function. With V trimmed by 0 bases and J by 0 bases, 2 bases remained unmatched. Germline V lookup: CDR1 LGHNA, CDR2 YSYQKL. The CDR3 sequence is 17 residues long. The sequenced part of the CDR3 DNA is TGTGCCAGCAGCCAAGAGGGGACAGATTCCTATAATTCGCCCCTCTAC. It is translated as CASSQEGTDSYNSPLY. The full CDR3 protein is CASSQEGTDSYNSPLYF.

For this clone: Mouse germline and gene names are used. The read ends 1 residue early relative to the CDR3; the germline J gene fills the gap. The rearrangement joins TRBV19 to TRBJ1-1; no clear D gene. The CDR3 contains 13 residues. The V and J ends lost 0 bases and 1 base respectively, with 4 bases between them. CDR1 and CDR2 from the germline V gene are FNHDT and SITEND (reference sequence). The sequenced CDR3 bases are TGTGCCAGCAGTATAGGAGGGAACACAGAAGTCTTC. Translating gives CASSIGGNTEVF. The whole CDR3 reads CASSIGGNTEVFF.